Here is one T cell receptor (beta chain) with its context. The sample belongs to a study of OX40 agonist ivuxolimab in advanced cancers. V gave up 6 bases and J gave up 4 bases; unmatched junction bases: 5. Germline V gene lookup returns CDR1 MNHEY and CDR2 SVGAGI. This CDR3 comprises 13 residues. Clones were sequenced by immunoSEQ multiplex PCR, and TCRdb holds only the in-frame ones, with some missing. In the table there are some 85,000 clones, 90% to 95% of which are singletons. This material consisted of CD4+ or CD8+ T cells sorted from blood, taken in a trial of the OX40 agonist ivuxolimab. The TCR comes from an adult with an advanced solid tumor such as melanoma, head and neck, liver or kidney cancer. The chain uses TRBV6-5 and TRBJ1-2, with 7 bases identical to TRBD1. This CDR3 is CASRTTGSYGYTF. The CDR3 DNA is TGTGCCAGCAGAACGACAGGGTCCTATGGCTACACCTTC.